This TCR beta chain comes out of a study of T cell responses to AZD1222 COVID-19 vaccine (dated by TCRdb to the early 2020s). A note on the overall study: AZD1222 recipients whose second dose came at about 4 weeks and those whose second dose came at about 12 weeks were combined into one group, since spike-specific TCR depth and breadth did not differ between the two schedules. A total of just over 230 trial participants underwent TCR sequencing, of whom about 210 received two doses of AZD1222 and around 26 received two doses of the MenACWY control vaccine. Trial participants were enrolled by age into 18-55, 56-69 and 70-plus year subgroups, with approximately 150, 28 and 58 TCR-sequenced participants respectively. What the work shows at the level of the full study, not this receptor alone: In the small 56-69-year group, the increase in depth fell short of significance, most likely because of low power. No day 14 peak-response samples were available, so repertoires were characterized only after the peak T cell response. CD4 TCRs associated with the vaccine covered the entire spike protein, and the dominant responses were in regions 160-218 and 743-854. Epitopes outside the regions mutated in the B.1.351 and B.1.1.7 variants were reportedly recognized by nearly half of the unique spike-specific TCRs. Participants were mostly white British, with more females than males. The authors suggested clonal diversity may have been underestimated. Conclusions about previously exposed vaccinees were limited because only six AZD1222 recipients were SARS-CoV-2 seropositive at baseline. Spike-specific TCR breadth and depth rose significantly after two AZD1222 doses compared with day 0 and with MenACWY recipients.

From the germline V gene, CDR1 is ENHRY and CDR2 is SYGVKD. Relative to germline, V is missing 2 bases and J is missing 0 bases, with 12 bases of the junction outside any gene match. The CDR3, cysteine through phenylalanine, is 18 amino acids long. Of all the DNA, just the CDR3 is kept, 54 bases in frame from base 1. With regard to this clone: Its cognate antigen has yet to be identified. Base qualities are not recorded, but no much larger clone differs from it by a single base.

The CDR3 regions of human TCRbeta chains were analyzed by immunosequencing. In the authors' own workflow: TCRs in the repertoires were matched against a reference library of SARS-CoV-2-specific TCRs that had been generated with the MIRA antigen-specificity platform. Breadth meant the fraction of unique TCRs that were SARS-CoV-2-associated, whereas depth meant the fraction of total T cells that were SARS-CoV-2-associated. Using the MIRA data, every spike-specific TCR was mapped to the spike region that the TCR reacted to and assigned to either a CD4 or a CD8 class. Log10-transformed breadth and depth values were compared by one-way ANOVA with Sidak's multiple comparisons tests. Not all clones reach the TCRdb copy of this immuneACCESS table, which keeps in-frame sequences only. Checked studies attribute under half of the gap to unresolved V genes and leave the rest unexplained. D and trimming come from the DNA, and the V and J calls and clone size come from that table. In all, the sample holds roughly 150,000 clones, and around 91% of those were seen once. The top ten clonotypes cover roughly 4.6% of the sample.

The sample's time point label is to be understood as: baseline before first vaccination. Vaccinee samples came from UK trials COV001 and COV002, including a single-blind randomized controlled phase 2/3 trial of AZD1222 (ChAdOx1 nCoV-19) in healthy adults. For TCRbeta chain sequencing, PBMC samples from trial participants were taken at day 0 and at day 28 after the second dose. Here the sequenced sample was peripheral blood, taken on day 0 of AZD1222 vaccination. The TCR originated in an adult in good health. Recombination linked TRBV10-3 to TRBJ1-2; 7 bases in between match TRBD1. The bases are TGTGCCATCAGTGAGGGAGATAGGACAGGCAAAGCTAACTATGGCTACACCTTC. Its protein is CAISEGDRTGKANYGYTF.